This T cell receptor beta chain derives from a study of shared clonotypes between healthy human individuals. At the level of the study: Per donor, CD8 memory used one plate, CD8 naive used two, CD4 memory used three and CD4 naive used three.

The germline V gene encodes CDR1 SGHNT and CDR2 YYREEE (reference sequence). The CDR3 covers 14 residues. Trimming at V came to 4 bases and at J to 7 bases, leaving 11 bases not matched to a gene. For sorted subsets, 150 to 200 ng DNA per replicate equaled some 27,000 T cell genomes. In the original workflow: ImmunoSEQ yielded junction-only sequences lacking quality scores, so filtering differed. The method was immunoSEQ multiplex PCR; TCRdb's version includes in-frame clones alone and lacks a portion of them. That table is the source of V, J and clone size, and D and trimming were worked out from the DNA. The data hold 2,500,000 or so clones, with roughly nine tenths observed a single time.

The sequenced sample was naive CD4+ T cells sorted from blood. Subset defined: CD45RA+ positively selected. V and J are TRBV5-4 and TRBJ2-7; 7 bases fit TRBD1. The sequence was obtained from a young man in good health. The CDR3 region has the DNA TGTGCCAGCAGCGGGGTGACAGGGACAGCAGAGCAGTACTTC. It encodes CASSGVTGTAEQYF.